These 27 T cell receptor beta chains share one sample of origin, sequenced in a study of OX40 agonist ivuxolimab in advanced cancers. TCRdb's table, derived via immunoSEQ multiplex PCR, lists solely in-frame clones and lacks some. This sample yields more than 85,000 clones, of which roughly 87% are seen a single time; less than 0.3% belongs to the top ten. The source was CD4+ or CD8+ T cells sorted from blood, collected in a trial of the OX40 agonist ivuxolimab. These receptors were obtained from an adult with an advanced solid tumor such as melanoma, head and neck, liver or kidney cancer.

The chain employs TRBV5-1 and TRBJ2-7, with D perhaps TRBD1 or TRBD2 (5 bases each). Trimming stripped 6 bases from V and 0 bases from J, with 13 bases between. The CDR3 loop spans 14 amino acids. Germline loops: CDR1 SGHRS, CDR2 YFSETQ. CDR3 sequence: CASTLWGYSYEQYF. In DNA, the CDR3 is TGCGCCAGCACTCTCTGGGGGTACTCCTACGAGCAGTACTTC.

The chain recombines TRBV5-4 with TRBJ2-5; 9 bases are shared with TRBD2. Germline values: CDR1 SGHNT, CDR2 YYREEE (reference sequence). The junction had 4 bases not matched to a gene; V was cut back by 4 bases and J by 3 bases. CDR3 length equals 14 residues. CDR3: CASSRVAGEETQYF. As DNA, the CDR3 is TGTGCCAGCAGCCGTGTAGCGGGAGAAGAGACCCAGTACTTC.

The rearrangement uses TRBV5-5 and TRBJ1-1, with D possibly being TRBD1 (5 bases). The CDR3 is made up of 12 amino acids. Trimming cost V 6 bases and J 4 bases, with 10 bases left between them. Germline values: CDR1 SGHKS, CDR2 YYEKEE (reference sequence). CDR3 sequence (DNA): TGTGCCAGCACATATCAGGGCACTGAAGCTTTCTTT. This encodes CASTYQGTEAFF. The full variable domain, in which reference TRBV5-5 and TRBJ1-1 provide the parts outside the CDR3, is DAGVTQSPTHLIKTRGQQVTLRCSPISGHKSVSWYQQVLGQGPQFIFQYYEKEERGRGNFPDRFSARQFPNYSSELNVNALLLGDSALYLCASTYQGTEAFFGQGTRLTVV.

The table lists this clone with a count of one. In DNA form, the CDR3 reads TGTGCCAGCAGCCAAGCATTTTGGGGGGCCCGGAAGCATTTT. Translation gives CASSQAFWGARKHF. The rearrangement uses TRBV14 and TRBJ1-5, with TRBD1 as a possible D gene (6 bases). The CDR3 contains 14 residues. Germline CDR1 is SGHDN and CDR2 is FVKESK. V was trimmed by 1 base and J by 14 bases, leaving 18 bases between them.

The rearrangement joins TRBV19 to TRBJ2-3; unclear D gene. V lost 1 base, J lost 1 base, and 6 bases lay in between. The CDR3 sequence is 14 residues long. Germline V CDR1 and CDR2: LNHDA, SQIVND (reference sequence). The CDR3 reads CASSIGVRTDTQYF. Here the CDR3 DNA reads TGTGCCAGTAGTATAGGGGTCCGCACAGATACGCAGTATTTT.

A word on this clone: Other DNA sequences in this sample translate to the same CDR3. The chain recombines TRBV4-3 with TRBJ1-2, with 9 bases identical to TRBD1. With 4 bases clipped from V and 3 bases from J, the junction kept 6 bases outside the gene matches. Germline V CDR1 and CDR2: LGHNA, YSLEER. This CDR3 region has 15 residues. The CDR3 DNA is TGCGCCAGCAGCCCAAGGACAGGGGAGGACTATGGCTACACCTTC. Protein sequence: CASSPRTGEDYGYTF.

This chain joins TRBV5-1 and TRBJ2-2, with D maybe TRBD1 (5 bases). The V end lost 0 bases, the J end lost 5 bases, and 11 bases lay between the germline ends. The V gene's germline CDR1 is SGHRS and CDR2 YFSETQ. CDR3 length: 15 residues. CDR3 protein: CASSLAQGWTGELFF. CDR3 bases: TGCGCCAGCAGCTTGGCGCAGGGATGGACCGGGGAGCTGTTTTTT. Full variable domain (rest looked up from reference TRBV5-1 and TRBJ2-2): KAGVTQTPRYLIKTRGQQVTLSCSPISGHRSVSWYQQTPGQGLQFLFEYFSETQRNKGNFPGRFSGRQFSNSRSEMNVSTLELGDSALYLCASSLAQGWTGELFFGEGSRLTVL.

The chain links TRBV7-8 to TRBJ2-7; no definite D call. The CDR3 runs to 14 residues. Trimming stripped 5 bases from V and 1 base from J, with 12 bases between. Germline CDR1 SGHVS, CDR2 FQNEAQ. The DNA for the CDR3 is TGTGCCAGCAGCCCCCGGGTTTTATCCTACGAGCAGTACTTC. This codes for CASSPRVLSYEQYF.

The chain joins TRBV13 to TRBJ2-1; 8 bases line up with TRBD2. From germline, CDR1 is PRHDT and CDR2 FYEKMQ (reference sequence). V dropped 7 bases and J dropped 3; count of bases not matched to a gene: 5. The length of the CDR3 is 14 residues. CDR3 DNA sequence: TGTGCCAGCACCCCTCTAGCGGGCTACAATGAGCAGTTCTTC. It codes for CASTPLAGYNEQFF.

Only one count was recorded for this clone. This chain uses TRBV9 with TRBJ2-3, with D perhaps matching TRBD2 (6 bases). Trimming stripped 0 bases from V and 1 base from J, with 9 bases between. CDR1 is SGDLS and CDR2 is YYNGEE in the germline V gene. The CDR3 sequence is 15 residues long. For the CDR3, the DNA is TGTGCCAGCAGCGTAGCTCCGGGGGGCACAGATACGCAGTATTTT. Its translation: CASSVAPGGTDTQYF. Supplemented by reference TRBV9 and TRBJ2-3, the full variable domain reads DSGVTQTPKHLITATGQRVTLRCSPRSGDLSVYWYQQSLDQGLQFLIQYYNGEERAKGNILERFSAQQFPDLHSELNLSSLELGDSALYFCASSVAPGGTDTQYFGPGTRLTVL.

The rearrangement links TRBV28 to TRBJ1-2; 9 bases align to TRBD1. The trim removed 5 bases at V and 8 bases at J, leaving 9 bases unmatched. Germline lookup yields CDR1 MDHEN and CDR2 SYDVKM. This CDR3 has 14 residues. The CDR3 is CASSQDRGWRGYTF. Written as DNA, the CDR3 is TGTGCCAGCAGTCAGGACAGGGGATGGAGGGGCTACACCTTC.

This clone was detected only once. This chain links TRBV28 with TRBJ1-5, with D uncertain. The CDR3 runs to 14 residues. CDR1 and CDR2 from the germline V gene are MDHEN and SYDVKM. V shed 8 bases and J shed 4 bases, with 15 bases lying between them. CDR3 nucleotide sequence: TGTGCCAGCCTTCCCCACCGAGTTAATCAGCCCCAGCATTTT. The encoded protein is CASLPHRVNQPQHF.

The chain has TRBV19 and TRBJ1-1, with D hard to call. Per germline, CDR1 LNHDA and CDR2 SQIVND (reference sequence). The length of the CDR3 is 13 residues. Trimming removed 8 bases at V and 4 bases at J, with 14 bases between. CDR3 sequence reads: CASASGVPTEAFF. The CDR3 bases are TGTGCCAGTGCCTCCGGGGTACCCACTGAAGCTTTCTTT. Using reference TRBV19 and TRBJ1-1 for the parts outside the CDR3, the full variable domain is DGGITQSPKYLFRKEGQNVTLSCEQNLNHDAMYWYRQDPGQGLRLIYYSQIVNDFQKGDIAEGYSVSREKKESFPLTVTSAQKNPTAFYLCASASGVPTEAFFGQGTRLTVV.

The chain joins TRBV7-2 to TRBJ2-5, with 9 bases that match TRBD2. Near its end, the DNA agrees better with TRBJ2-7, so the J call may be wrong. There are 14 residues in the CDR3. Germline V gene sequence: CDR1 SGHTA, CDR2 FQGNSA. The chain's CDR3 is CASSLLAGTYEQYF. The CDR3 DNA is TGTGCCAGCAGCTTACTAGCGGGAACCTACGAGCAGTACTTC.

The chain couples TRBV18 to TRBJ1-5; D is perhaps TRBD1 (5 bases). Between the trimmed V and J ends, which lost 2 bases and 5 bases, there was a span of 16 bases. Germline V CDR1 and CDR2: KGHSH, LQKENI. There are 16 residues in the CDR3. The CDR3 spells CASSPLGAGRDQPQHF. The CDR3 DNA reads TGTGCCAGCTCACCATTAGGAGCAGGGAGGGATCAGCCCCAGCATTTT. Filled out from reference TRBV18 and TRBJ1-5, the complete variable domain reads NAGVMQNPRHLVRRRGQEARLRCSPMKGHSHVYWYRQLPEEGLKFMVYLQKENIIDESGMPKERFSAEFPKEGPSILRIQQVVRGDSAAYFCASSPLGAGRDQPQHFGDGTRLSIL.

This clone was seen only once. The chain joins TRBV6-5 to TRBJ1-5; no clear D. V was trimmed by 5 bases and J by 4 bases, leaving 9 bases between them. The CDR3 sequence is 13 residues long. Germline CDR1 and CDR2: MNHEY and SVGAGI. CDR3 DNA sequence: TGTGCCAGCAGTGTATACAAAAATCAGCCCCAGCATTTT. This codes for CASSVYKNQPQHF.

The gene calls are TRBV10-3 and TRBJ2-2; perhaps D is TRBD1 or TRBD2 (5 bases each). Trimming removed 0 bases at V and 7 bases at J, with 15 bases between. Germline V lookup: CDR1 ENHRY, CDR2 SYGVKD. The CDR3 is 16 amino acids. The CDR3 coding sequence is TGTGCCATCAGTGAGTCCGGGACCTCGGAGAGCGGGGAGCTGTTTTTT. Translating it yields CAISESGTSESGELFF.

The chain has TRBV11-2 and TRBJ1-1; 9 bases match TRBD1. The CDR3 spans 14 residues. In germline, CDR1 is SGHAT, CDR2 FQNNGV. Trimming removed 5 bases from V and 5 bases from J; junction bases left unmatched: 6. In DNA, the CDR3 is TGTGCCAGCAGCCATACAGGGGGCGGAACTGAAGCTTTCTTT. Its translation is CASSHTGGGTEAFF.

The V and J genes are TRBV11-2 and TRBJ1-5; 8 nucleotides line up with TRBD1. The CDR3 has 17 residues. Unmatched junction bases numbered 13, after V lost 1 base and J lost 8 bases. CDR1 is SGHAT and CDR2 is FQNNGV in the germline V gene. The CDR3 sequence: CASSLGRGQALFEPQHF. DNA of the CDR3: TGTGCCAGCAGCTTAGGCCGGGGACAGGCCCTTTTTGAGCCCCAGCATTTT. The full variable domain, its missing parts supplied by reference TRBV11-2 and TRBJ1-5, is EAGVAQSPRYKIIEKRQSVAFWCNPISGHATLYWYQQILGQGPKLLIQFQNNGVVDDSQLPKDRFSAERLKGVDSTLKIQPAKLEDSAVYLCASSLGRGQALFEPQHFGDGTRLSIL.

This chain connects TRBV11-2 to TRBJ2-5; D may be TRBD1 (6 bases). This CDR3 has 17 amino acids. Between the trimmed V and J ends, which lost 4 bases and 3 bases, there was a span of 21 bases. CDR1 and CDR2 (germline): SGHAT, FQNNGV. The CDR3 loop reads CASSSPGQQIRKETQYF. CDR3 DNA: TGTGCCAGCAGCTCCCCAGGACAGCAGATACGCAAAGAGACCCAGTACTTC.

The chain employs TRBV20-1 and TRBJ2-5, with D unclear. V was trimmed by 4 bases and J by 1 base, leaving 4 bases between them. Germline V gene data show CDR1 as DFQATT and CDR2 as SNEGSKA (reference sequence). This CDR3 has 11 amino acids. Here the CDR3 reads CSATVQETQYF. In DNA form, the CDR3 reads TGCAGTGCTACGGTCCAAGAGACCCAGTACTTC.

The CDR3 nucleotides read TGTGCCAGCAGTGAAGTTTTGGAGGATACGCAGTATTTT. This encodes CASSEVLEDTQYF. The chain employs TRBV6-1 and TRBJ2-3, with D unclear. Trimming took 1 base from V and 6 from J, leaving 8 bases between them. The CDR3 contains 13 residues. CDR1 is MNHNS, CDR2 SASEGT, per germline.

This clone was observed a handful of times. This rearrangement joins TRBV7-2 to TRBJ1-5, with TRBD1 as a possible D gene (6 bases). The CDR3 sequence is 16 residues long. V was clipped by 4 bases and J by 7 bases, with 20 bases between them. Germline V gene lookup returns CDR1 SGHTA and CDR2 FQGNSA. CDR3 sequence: CASSSRAGQEMQPQHF. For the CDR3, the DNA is TGTGCCAGCAGCTCCCGAGCGGGACAAGAGATGCAGCCCCAGCATTTT. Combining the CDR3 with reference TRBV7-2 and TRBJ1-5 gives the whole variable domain GAGVSQSPSNKVTEKGKDVELRCDPISGHTALYWYRQSLGQGLEFLIYFQGNSAPDKSGLPSDRFSAERTGGSVSTLTIQRTQQEDSAVYLCASSSRAGQEMQPQHFGDGTRLSIL.

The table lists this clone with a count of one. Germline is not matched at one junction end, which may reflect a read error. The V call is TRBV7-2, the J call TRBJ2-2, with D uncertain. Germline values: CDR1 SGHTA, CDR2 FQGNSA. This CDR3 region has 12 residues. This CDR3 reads CASSLAIGELFF. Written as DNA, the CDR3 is TGTGCCAGCAGTTTAGCCATCGGGGAGCTGTTTTTT.

The CDR3 sequence: CASRLQGRSGQPQHF. The CDR3 DNA is TGTGCCAGCAGATTACAGGGACGCTCGGGACAGCCCCAGCATTTT. V and J are TRBV2 and TRBJ1-5; D possibly corresponds to TRBD1 (6 bases). This CDR3 comprises 15 residues. Germline V gene sequence: CDR1 SNHLY, CDR2 FYNNEI. Trimming removed 6 bases from V and 7 bases from J, with 19 bases in between.

The CDR3 spells CASSQGQNYGYTF. As DNA, the CDR3 is TGTGCCAGCAGCCAGGGACAGAACTATGGCTACACCTTC. The chain joins TRBV7-6 to TRBJ1-2, with 7 bases that match TRBD1. Germline values: CDR1 SGHVS, CDR2 FNYEAQ. V lost 5 bases to trimming and J lost 2 bases; unmatched junction nucleotides: 2. The CDR3 contains 13 residues.

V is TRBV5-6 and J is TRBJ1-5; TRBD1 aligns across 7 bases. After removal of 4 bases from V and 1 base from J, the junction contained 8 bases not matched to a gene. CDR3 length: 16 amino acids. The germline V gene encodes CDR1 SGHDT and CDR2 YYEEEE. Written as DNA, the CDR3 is TGTGCCAGCAGCATAGCAGGGGGTTGGAGCAATCAGCCCCAGCATTTT. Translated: CASSIAGGWSNQPQHF.